These T cell receptor beta chains were read from a single sample in a study of CD8+ T cells in alopecia areata. Produced via immunoSEQ multiplex PCR; TCRdb's table is partial and in-frame only. The repertoire has 100,000 to 120,000 clones, almost 60% of them found once; the top ten carry roughly 19%. Sequenced: CD8+ T cells sorted from blood. The receptors were gathered from a human donor in good health. The CDR3 runs from the conserved cysteine through the conserved F or W. A D gene is named only where the DNA matches it firmly. A clone size is listed for some rows: how often the clone was seen (once, few, many), or a class if it is expanded.

V gene	D gene	clone size	J gene	CDR3 protein	CDR3 DNA
TRBV7-2	-	-	TRBJ1-6	CASSLEGTNYNSPLHF	TGTGCCAGCAGCTTAGAGGGGACGAACTATAATTCACCCCTCCACTTT
TRBV20-1	-	-	TRBJ2-7	CSARDRHEQYF	TGCAGTGCTAGAGATCGACATGAGCAGTACTTC
TRBV11-2	-	-	TRBJ2-1	CASSLGPGGGNEQFF	TGTGCCAGCAGCTTAGGACCGGGGGGCGGCAATGAGCAGTTCTTC
TRBV4-2	-	-	TRBJ1-2	CASSQTQGLKGYTF	TGTGCCAGCAGCCAGACCCAGGGGTTGAAAGGCTACACCTTC
TRBV5-4	TRBD1	few	TRBJ1-3	CASSSNRGVISGNTIYF	TGTGCCAGCAGCTCAAACAGGGGGGTGATCTCTGGAAACACCATATATTTT
TRBV7-2	-	-	TRBJ2-3	CASSLEAGLSTDTQYF	TGTGCCAGCAGCTTAGAGGCGGGGCTTAGCACAGATACGCAGTATTTT
TRBV27	TRBD2	few	TRBJ2-3	CATRFGRGVSTDTQYF	TGTGCCACCCGATTTGGGCGGGGGGTGAGCACAGATACGCAGTATTTT
TRBV29-1	-	-	TRBJ2-1	CSVPMPKLYEQFF	TGCAGCGTTCCTATGCCTAAGCTCTATGAGCAGTTCTTC
TRBV28	-	-	TRBJ1-6	CASSLWGIYEGDSPLHF	TGTGCCAGCAGTTTATGGGGGATTTACGAGGGCGATTCACCCCTCCACTTT
TRBV25-1	TRBD2	once	TRBJ2-1	CASSDWASGNEQFF	TGTGCCAGCAGTGATTGGGCTAGCGGTAATGAGCAGTTCTTC
TRBV4-3	-	-	TRBJ1-2	CASSQEFGTGGGYTF	TGCGCCAGCAGCCAAGAATTCGGGACGGGCGGGGGCTACACCTTC
TRBV29-1	TRBD1	-	TRBJ2-1	CSVRPGGYYNEQFF	TGCAGCGTCCGCCCAGGGGGATACTACAATGAGCAGTTCTTC
TRBV7-9	TRBD1	-	TRBJ2-1	CASSPRDSHYNEQFF	TGTGCCAGCAGCCCGAGGGACAGCCACTACAATGAGCAGTTCTTC
TRBV27	TRBD2	-	TRBJ2-1	CASSPGLVIAGGPQRGNEQFF	TGTGCCAGCAGTCCCGGCCTGGTCATAGCGGGGGGGCCTCAACGCGGCAATGAGCAGTTCTTC
TRBV4-1	-	-	TRBJ2-2	CASSQAPNTGELFF	TGCGCCAGCAGCCAAGCCCCGAACACCGGGGAGCTGTTTTTT
TRBV23-1	-	-	TRBJ2-2	CASGTGGPPNTGELFF	TGCGCCAGCGGTACGGGGGGCCCACCGAACACCGGGGAGCTGTTTTTT
TRBV2	-	-	TRBJ1-2	CASSERGPDYGYTF	TGTGCCAGCAGTGAGCGGGGGCCAGACTATGGCTACACCTTC
TRBV27	-	-	TRBJ2-1	CASTAGRNEQFF	TGTGCCAGCACCGCTGGACGAAATGAGCAGTTCTTC
TRBV14	-	few	TRBJ2-1	CASSQLGTHNEQFF	TGTGCCAGCAGCCAGTTGGGAACACACAATGAGCAGTTCTTC
TRBV5-6	TRBD2	-	TRBJ2-5	CASSGPKEGSGGGQETQYF	TGTGCCAGCAGCGGCCCCAAGGAGGGTAGCGGGGGGGGCCAAGAGACCCAGTACTTC
TRBV2	TRBD1	-	TRBJ1-6	CASSPTGSSYNSPLHF	TGTGCCAGCAGTCCGACAGGGAGCTCCTATAATTCACCCCTCCACTTT
TRBV6-5	-	-	TRBJ2-7	CASSSTTGASSYEQYF	TGTGCCAGCAGTTCCACCACGGGGGCTTCCTCCTACGAGCAGTACTTC
TRBV6-5	-	few	TRBJ1-5	CASIYRQSHQPQHF	TGTGCCAGCATTTACCGGCAGTCTCATCAGCCCCAGCATTTT
TRBV27	-	-	TRBJ1-5	CASSFQGVNQPQHF	TGTGCCAGCAGTTTTCAAGGGGTCAATCAGCCCCAGCATTTT
TRBV28	TRBD1	-	TRBJ1-2	CASSPQGGAGYGYTF	TGTGCCAGCAGTCCGCAGGGGGGCGCTGGATATGGCTACACCTTC
TRBV9	TRBD2	-	TRBJ2-3	CASSVVAGGLHKYF	TGTGCCAGCAGCGTAGTAGCGGGGGGCCTTCATAAGTATTTT
TRBV2	-	-	TRBJ1-5	CASSDPPSGNQPQHF	TGTGCCAGCAGTGATCCCCCCTCCGGCAATCAGCCCCAGCATTTT
TRBV28	TRBD1	-	TRBJ1-2	CASSLEQGDRVHYGYTF	TGTGCCAGCAGTCTGGAACAAGGGGACAGGGTGCACTATGGCTACACCTTC
TRBV13	-	-	TRBJ2-7	CASSLGVYEQYF	TGTGCCAGCAGCTTAGGTGTCTACGAGCAGTACTTC
TRBV7-9	TRBD1	few	TRBJ1-5	CASSARGHGQPQHF	TGTGCCAGCAGCGCCAGGGGGCATGGGCAGCCCCAGCATTTT
TRBV7-9	TRBD1	-	TRBJ2-3	CASSLVGQGLSDTQYF	TGTGCCAGCAGCTTAGTGGGACAGGGGTTGTCAGATACGCAGTATTTT
TRBV10-3	-	-	TRBJ2-7	CAISERRRPYEQYF	TGTGCCATCAGTGAGAGACGGAGGCCATACGAGCAGTACTTC
TRBV28	-	-	TRBJ1-4	CASSLWGASYEKLFF	TGTGCCAGCAGTTTATGGGGGGCCTCCTATGAAAAACTGTTTTTT
TRBV4-2	-	-	TRBJ2-5	CASSPDGTSETQYF	TGTGCCAGCAGCCCTGACGGGACTTCAGAGACCCAGTACTTC
TRBV7-8	TRBD1	-	TRBJ2-3	CASSRDRGRTDTQYF	TGTGCCAGCAGCCGTGACAGGGGGCGCACAGATACGCAGTATTTT
TRBV2	TRBD1	-	TRBJ2-5	CASTVSGGDQETQYF	TGTGCCAGCACTGTGTCAGGGGGAGACCAAGAGACCCAGTACTTC